What follows describes a single T cell receptor (beta chain). The data belong to a study of low-dose radiotherapy and immunotherapy resistance in tumors. Study details: Cohort 2 patients were irradiated with 1 Gy every two weeks, reaching 13 Gy over 26 weeks.

TRAV- and TRBV-specific primers were used for first-strand cDNA, which covered alpha and beta chains. Both a constant-region primer and a V-primer adapter served to amplify TCRs across 20 PCR cycles. Through in vitro transcription, the mRNA that had been isolated was amplified. TCRdb reanalysed the reads using MiXCR and keeps one entry per CDR3 protein. The repertoire holds about 35,000 distinct CDR3 sequences, with around 21% as singletons. The CDR3 extends over 14 amino acids. Germline values: CDR1 DFQATT, CDR2 SNEGSKA (reference sequence). Trimming took 6 bases from V and 0 from J; bases not matched to a gene: 5. The time point denotes: after trial treatment. The treatment here: LDRT plus nivolumab, ipilimumab, low-dose cyclophosphamide and aspirin (RACIN trial). Donors, who were enrolled in a single-arm phase I dose-escalation trial, received nivolumab, ipilimumab, aspirin, low-dose cyclophosphamide and low-dose radiotherapy. Eligible patients bore advanced solid tumors devoid of tumor-infiltrating lymphocytes.

The TCR sequence derives from a female donor with ovarian cancer. V is TRBV20-1 and J is TRBJ2-5; TRBD2 matches 9 bases. Sequenced here: PBMCs, sampled after low-dose radiotherapy plus immunotherapy. CDR3 nucleotide sequence: TGCAGTGCCCCTAGCGGGACCAACCAAGAGACCCAGTACTTC. Translated: CSAPSGTNQETQYF.